This T cell receptor beta chain was identified during a study of T cells in Graves' hyperthyroidism and ophthalmopathy. The study's findings and limits: In blood, most of the thyroid clonotypes expanded above 0.001 were also present. Model-based prediction identified ophthalmopathy a median roughly 5.9 months prior to its onset.

Worth noting for this clonotype: What it binds is not known.

No progression to ophthalmopathy during 18 months of follow-up defined stable disease. Clinical symptoms, serum thyroxine and TRAb, thyroid ultrasound and orbital computed tomography were used for the diagnoses. Authors of the study amplified TCR beta CDR3 regions from RNA transcripts. The study used the HTBI primer set for a first-round RT-PCR of the TCR CDR3. TCRdb called the multiplex PCR reads again in MiXCR, with one record for every CDR3 protein. The sample consists of approximately 590,000 distinct CDR3 sequences, 40% to 55% of them appearing once. CDR1 and CDR2 (germline): DFQATT, SNEGSKA (reference sequence). V lost 3 bases, J lost 5 bases, and 3 bases stayed unmatched. This CDR3 has 15 amino acids.

This clonotype was obtained from a woman aged 18-29 years with Graves' hyperthyroidism. The J gene is TRBJ2-5, the V gene TRBV20-1, with 16 bases aligning to TRBD2. The specimen was peripheral blood or thyroid tissue (not recorded which). CDR3 nucleotide sequence: TGCAGTGCTAGGGGACTAGCGGGAGGGCCCGAGACCCAGTACTTC. Translated, it gives CSARGLAGGPETQYF.